This T cell receptor beta chain originates from a study of early T cells in non-severe SARS-CoV-2 infection listed by TCRdb under 2021. At the level of the whole study: Because TCR sequencing was done on bulk RNA from unsorted whole blood, the alpha and beta chains could not be paired. What the research found in general, with its limitations: VDJdb matching was skewed toward anti-spike CD8 responses and likely underestimated virus-specific expansions by missing private and CD4 specificities.

Library generation was performed with 5' RACE. Sequencing used a NextSeq 500. To correct for sequencing error and PCR bias, the TCR library protocol tagged individual cDNA molecules with unique molecular identifiers. TCR alpha and beta chains were both sequenced, and the abundances of alpha and beta sequences in each sample were closely correlated with each other. The authors' pipeline ran thus. Decombinator V4 was used to annotate the V gene, J gene and CDR3 of the TCR sequences. TCRs were defined as expanded if a significant change between any two time points was detected under a Poisson model with p below 0.0001. Abundances of TCRs were expressed as counts per million after normalisation to the total number of TCRs sequenced in each sample. MAIT TCRs were defined by TRAV1-2 paired with TRAJ12, TRAJ20 or TRAJ33, and iNKT TCRs by TRAV10 paired with TRAJ18. A search of VDJdb, accessed on 1 November 2021, was run for TCRs annotated to CMV, EBV and SARS-CoV-2, with TCRs annotated for multiple antigens excluded. TCRdb reprocessing: public reads trimmed at Q25 with fastp, clones called with MiXCR, in-frame beta chains kept. Rows with one shared CDR3 protein collapse into an entry with the most common genes and DNA. In this record, the V and J calls reflect TCRdb's handling and not the investigators' own analysis. Recorded for this sample are 97,000 or so distinct CDR3 sequences; about 10% of them occurred a single time. 4.7% of the sample comes from the top ten.

Many counts were recorded for this clonotype. Its antigen specificity is not known. No base-level quality is on record; no much larger clone is a single base apart. Set within a cohort of healthcare workers in London, UK, this nested case-control study involved weekly PCR testing of nasopharyngeal swabs along with blood sampling. Healthcare workers were recruited between 23 and 31 March 2020, during the week of the UK lockdown, and were followed weekly for up to about 15 weeks. CDR1 and CDR2, per the germline V gene, are MNHEY and SVGAGI. Including the terminal cysteine and phenylalanine, the CDR3 comprises 12 residues. Just the 36-base CDR3 DNA is kept, in frame starting at base 1. The V end loses 6 bases and the J end loses 5 bases, and a stretch of 10 bases separates them.

The specimen was whole blood, collected at baseline. The TCR was taken from an adult who was a healthcare worker with PCR-confirmed SARS-CoV-2 infection or an uninfected control (not recorded which). The chain uses TRBV6-5 and TRBJ1-1, and perhaps TRBD1 as D gene, on 6 matching bases. The sequenced DNA: TGTGCCAGCAGGGACAGTAGGACTGAAGCTTTCTTT. Translation gives CASRDSRTEAFF.